These 21 T cell receptor beta chains originate from one sample sequenced in a study of T cells in Graves' hyperthyroidism and ophthalmopathy. Amplification of TCR beta CDR3 regions was performed using RNA transcripts as template. A set of HTBI primers served as the primers for a first-round RT-PCR of the TCR CDR3. MiXCR, run by TCRdb on the multiplex PCR reads, gives a single entry per CDR3 protein. Here the sample spans under 650,000 distinct CDR3 sequences, around 15% being singletons. Sequencing used blood. These receptors were obtained from a woman in her thirties with Graves' hyperthyroidism.

The CDR3 nucleotides are TGTGCCGTCTCTACAGGGGGAGGTGAAAAACTGTTTTTT. This encodes CAVSTGGGEKLFF. The chain carries TRBV10-3 and TRBJ1-4, with TRBD1 matching 8 bases. Looked up from germline, CDR1 is ENHRY and CDR2 is SYGVKD. CDR3 length equals 13 residues. The trim removed 11 bases at V and 7 bases at J, leaving 9 bases unmatched.

J is TRBJ2-7 and V is TRBV29-1; 10 nucleotides agree with TRBD1. CDR3 length: 16 amino acids. Germline loops: CDR1 SQVTM, CDR2 ANQGSEA. V trimming: 3 bases; J trimming: 3 bases; junction bases outside the gene matches: 11. DNA for the CDR3: TGCAGCGTTGACGAATTACGGGGACAGGGGTGCTACGAGCAGTACTTC. Translated, it gives CSVDELRGQGCYEQYF.

This rearrangement joins TRBV28 to TRBJ2-1; 13 nucleotides line up with TRBD2. Trimming took 7 bases from V and 3 from J; bases not matched to a gene: 6. This CDR3 has 16 residues. Germline V gene data show CDR1 as MDHEN and CDR2 as SYDVKM. CDR3 sequence reads: CASTGGLAGFYNEQFF. CDR3 sequence (DNA): TGTGCCAGCACGGGGGGACTAGCGGGGTTCTACAATGAGCAGTTCTTC. Complete variable domain (other parts from reference TRBV28 and TRBJ2-1): DVKVTQSSRYLVKRTGEKVFLECVQDMDHENMFWYRQDPGLGLRLIYFSYDVKMKEKGDIPEGYSVSREKKERFSLILESASTNQTSMYLCASTGGLAGFYNEQFFGPGTRLTVL.

This clonotype has ten or more counts. The V call is TRBV20-1, the J call TRBJ2-1, with 7 bases lining up with TRBD2. Germline CDR1 DFQATT, CDR2 SNEGSKA (reference sequence). V shed 4 bases, J shed 0 bases, and the junction held 12 bases outside the gene matches. The CDR3 runs 17 residues. The CDR3 protein is CSAIGASGPLSYNEQFF. CDR3 bases: TGCAGTGCTATTGGGGCTAGCGGACCTCTCTCCTACAATGAGCAGTTCTTC.

This clonotype was seen only a few times. The genes are TRBV20-1 and TRBJ2-5, with 7 bases fitting TRBD2. The CDR3 runs to 16 residues. CDR1 and CDR2 (germline): DFQATT, SNEGSKA (reference sequence). The trim removed 6 bases at V and 5 bases at J, leaving 18 bases unmatched. CDR3 nucleotides: TGCAGTGCCGGCCGAGGAGATAGCGGGTTGGACGAGACCCAGTACTTC. Residues: CSAGRGDSGLDETQYF.

At least ten counts were recorded for this clonotype. The chain recombines TRBV19 with TRBJ2-3, with TRBD1 matching over 8 bases. The CDR3 sequence is 15 residues long. Germline V gives CDR1 LNHDA, CDR2 SQIVND (reference sequence). V gave up 1 base and J gave up 2 bases; unmatched junction bases: 2. CDR3 residues: CASSIGTGHTDTQYF. In nucleotides, the CDR3 is TGTGCCAGTAGTATAGGGACAGGGCACACAGATACGCAGTATTTT. Based on the CDR3 plus reference TRBV19 and TRBJ2-3, the full variable domain is DGGITQSPKYLFRKEGQNVTLSCEQNLNHDAMYWYRQDPGQGLRLIYYSQIVNDFQKGDIAEGYSVSREKKESFPLTVTSAQKNPTAFYLCASSIGTGHTDTQYFGPGTRLTVL.

This chain links TRBV29-1 with TRBJ1-2, with TRBD1 identical over 8 bases. Germline CDR1 and CDR2: SQVTM and ANQGSEA. The V and J ends lost 3 bases and 3 bases, in that order; junction bases with no gene match: 9. The CDR3 contains 15 residues. The CDR3 bases are TGCAGCGTTGACGGAGATCCGGGACAGGACTATGGCTACACCTTC. Translating gives CSVDGDPGQDYGYTF.

Ten or more counts support this clonotype. This chain links TRBV7-2 with TRBJ2-7; D remains ambiguous. Germline loops: CDR1 SGHTA, CDR2 FQGNSA. The length of the CDR3 is 14 residues. V dropped 4 bases and J dropped 0 bases, with 10 bases sitting between them. CDR3 nucleotide sequence: TGTGCCAGCAGCTCCCGTTTTACCTCCTACGAGCAGTACTTC. As protein: CASSSRFTSYEQYF. Supplemented by reference TRBV7-2 and TRBJ2-7, the full variable domain reads GAGVSQSPSNKVTEKGKDVELRCDPISGHTALYWYRQSLGQGLEFLIYFQGNSAPDKSGLPSDRFSAERTGGSVSTLTIQRTQQEDSAVYLCASSSRFTSYEQYFGPGTRLTVT.

The rearrangement uses TRBV12-3 or TRBV12-4 and TRBJ2-2; D perhaps matches TRBD1 (6 bases). The CDR3 consists of 15 residues. V gave up 7 bases and J gave up 2 bases, with 14 bases separating them. This CDR3 is CASNYGTINTGELFF. The CDR3 region has the DNA TGTGCCAGCAACTATGGGACAATTAACACCGGGGAGCTGTTTTTT.

In its sample, this clonotype was seen many times. CDR3 protein: CASSPRQGGGEQYF. As DNA, the CDR3 is TGTGCCAGCAGCCCCCGACAGGGAGGAGGCGAGCAGTACTTC. The gene calls are TRBV9 and TRBJ2-7, with a weak D call TRBD1 (7 bases). Looked up from germline, CDR1 is SGDLS and CDR2 is YYNGEE. The CDR3 has 14 residues. Trimming stripped 4 bases from V and 6 bases from J, with 17 bases between.

This chain links TRBV20-1 with TRBJ2-3, with D hard to call. The V end lost 1 base, the J end lost 2 bases, and 10 bases lay between the germline ends. CDR1 DFQATT and CDR2 SNEGSKA come from the germline V gene (reference sequence). This CDR3 contains 14 residues. CDR3 region: CSARARDATDTQYF. Written as DNA, the CDR3 is TGCAGTGCTAGAGCCAGAGACGCCACAGATACGCAGTATTTT.

The sample holds many counts of this clonotype. J is TRBJ2-4 and V is TRBV3-1; 12 bases agree with TRBD2. The germline V gene encodes CDR1 LGHDT and CDR2 YNNKEL (reference sequence). CDR3 length: 20 residues. V lost 0 bases, J lost 7 bases, and 16 bases stayed unmatched. The CDR3 loop is CASSQEGETSGRPLPNIQYF. CDR3 DNA: TGTGCCAGCAGCCAAGAAGGCGAGACTAGCGGGAGACCCCTGCCGAACATTCAGTACTTC.

As to this clonotype: A much bigger clone sits one base away, suggesting this may be a read error. This CDR3 reads CASSYSKGVPVNGYTF. The CDR3 bases are TGTGCCAGCAGTTACTCGAAGGGGGTTCCGGTCAATGGCTACACCTTC. J is TRBJ1-2 and V is TRBV6-5, with D perhaps matching TRBD1 (6 bases). Germline V CDR1 and CDR2: MNHEY, SVGAGI. The V end lost 0 bases, the J end lost 6 bases, and 17 bases lay between the germline ends. The CDR3 has 16 residues.

The table lists this clonotype with many counts. This chain links TRBV28 with TRBJ2-7; D may be TRBD1 (7 bases). Germline values: CDR1 MDHEN, CDR2 SYDVKM. With 2 bases removed from V and 4 bases from J, the gap between germline ends came to 18 bases. The CDR3 covers 16 residues. The CDR3 sequence is CASSLGFIAGGYEQYF. The DNA for the CDR3 is TGTGCCAGCAGTTTAGGGTTCATCGCAGGGGGGTACGAGCAGTACTTC.

This clonotype has just a few counts. The DNA for the CDR3 is TGTGCCAGCAGCTCGGACCCAGGCCCAGAGACCCAGTACTTC. Protein sequence: CASSSDPGPETQYF. The V gene is TRBV7-2, the J gene TRBJ2-5; unclear D gene. V was clipped by 4 bases and J by 4 bases, with 13 bases between them. The germline CDR1 and CDR2 sequences are SGHTA and FQGNSA. The CDR3 is made up of 14 amino acids.

Many counts were recorded for this clonotype. J is TRBJ2-7 and V is TRBV11-1, with unresolved D. CDR3 size: 14 residues. Trimming shortened V by 4 bases and J by 6 bases, and 16 bases separated the two germline ends. Germline V gene sequence: CDR1 SGHAT, CDR2 FQDESV (reference sequence). The CDR3 DNA sequence: TGTGCCAGCAGCTCCGTTGCGGTCCTGGGCGAGCAGTACTTC. The encoded protein is CASSSVAVLGEQYF.

In this sample, this clonotype turned up a few times. The chain is built from TRBV11-2 and TRBJ1-1; D is ambiguous. The germline V and J ends were trimmed by 11 bases and 5 bases, with 15 bases remaining between them. CDR3 size: 12 residues. Germline V gene data show CDR1 as SGHAT and CDR2 as FQNNGV. In nucleotides, the CDR3 is TGTGCCTCACGGCTTGGGAGGACTGAAGCTTTCTTT. Protein sequence: CASRLGRTEAFF.

The gene calls are TRBV30 and TRBJ2-3; a weak D match, TRBD2 (6 bases). Per the germline V gene, CDR1 is GTSNPN and CDR2 is SVGIG (reference sequence). This CDR3 region has 15 residues. The ends were cut back, 6 bases at V and 3 bases at J, with 19 bases in the middle. The CDR3 nucleotides are TGTGCCTGTCTCATGAGGGAGGCGGGTACAGATACGCAGTATTTT. This translates into CACLMREAGTDTQYF. The entire variable domain, with the rest obtained from reference TRBV30 and TRBJ2-3, is as follows: SQTIHQWPATLVQPVGSPLSLECTVEGTSNPNLYWYRQAAGRGLQLLFYSVGIGQISSEVPQNLSASRPQDRQFILSSKKLLLSDSGFYLCACLMREAGTDTQYFGPGTRLTVL.

This sequence joins TRBV6-5 and TRBJ1-3; 8 bases match TRBD1. The CDR3 extends over 16 amino acids. CDR1 MNHEY and CDR2 SVGAGI come from the germline V gene. V trimming: 0 bases; J trimming: 3 bases; junction bases outside the gene matches: 4. CDR3: CASSYSGTGRGNTIYF. The CDR3 coding sequence is TGTGCCAGCAGTTACTCCGGGACAGGACGTGGAAACACCATATATTTT.

This clonotype was observed a few times. J is TRBJ2-1 and V is TRBV7-2; D is possibly TRBD1 or TRBD2 (6 bases each). The CDR3 length is 18 residues. The germline gives CDR1 SGHTA, CDR2 FQGNSA. V was shortened by 3 bases and J by 0 bases, with 18 bases between the two germline ends. As DNA, the CDR3 is TGTGCCAGCAGCTTCCCCAACAAAGGGGGGAGCTCCTACAATGAGCAGTTCTTC. Translating it yields CASSFPNKGGSSYNEQFF.

The chain employs TRBV4-2 and TRBJ2-3, with D possibly TRBD2 on 6 matching bases. Germline-derived CDR1 and CDR2 are LGHNA and YNFKEQ. Trimming pared 0 bases from V and 7 bases from J, leaving 17 bases between. CDR3 size: 16 residues. Written as DNA, the CDR3 is TGTGCCAGCAGCCAAGATCCCGCCGGGAGTCGTTATACGCAGTATTTT. This encodes CASSQDPAGSRYTQYF.